This T cell receptor beta chain was captured by sequencing in a study of T cells in tuberculosis. For the study at large: Blood was taken before or within 7 days of anti-tuberculosis therapy.

Assay used: immunoSEQ multiplex PCR; TCRdb lists only in-frame clones, some missing. The sample yields about 49,000 clones, about 96% seen once. A word on this clone: Its matching antigen is unknown.

Indicated time point: new active TB diagnosis, blood taken before or within 7 days of starting treatment. V was cut by 1 base and J by 6 bases, with 13 bases left in between. The germline V gene encodes CDR1 PRHDT and CDR2 FYEKMQ (reference sequence). The CDR3 consists of 15 residues. The study, taken as a whole, reports: Active tuberculosis alpha repertoires lay closer to GMM-specific TCRs than controls'.

The chain employs TRBV13 and TRBJ2-1, with a tentative D call TRBD2 (6 bases). The receptor was derived from an adult with tuberculosis. The sample was PBMCs, taken at tuberculosis diagnosis. This chain's CDR3 is CASSLVGGGGNEQFF. In DNA form, the CDR3 reads TGTGCCAGCAGCTTAGTGGGGGGAGGAGGCAATGAGCAGTTCTTC.